The rows below give T cell receptor beta chains drawn from one sample of a study of CD8 T cells in ankylosing spondylitis. TCRdb ran MiXCR on the 5' RACE reads and lists one entry per CDR3 protein. Of around 480,000 distinct CDR3 sequences listed, roughly 18% are singletons. Sample: blood, either unsorted or a sorted T cell fraction (not recorded which). The receptor set was obtained from a male donor with ankylosing spondylitis. The CDR3 runs from the conserved cysteine through the conserved F or W. The D gene is left open where the match is weak.

>TRBD2|TRBV11-2
CASSLVGLAVGETQYF
>.|TRBV2
CASREGRLNTGELFF
>TRBD1|TRBV6-1
CASSEARDRVSGNTIYF
>.|TRBV5-1
CASSLGGVDEKLFF
>.|TRBV6-2/TRBV6-3
CASIPDRKNTEAFF
>.|TRBV6-6
CASSYSIFQGSYF
>TRBD1|TRBV4-3
CASSRQGSGGSRDTEAFF
>.|TRBV7-9
CASSLGYGTENYGYTF
>TRBD1|TRBV25-1
CASTPADRQQQETQYF
>.|TRBV18
CASSPRLIRGSENSPLHF
>TRBD1|TRBV5-1
CASSLAPQGASGYTF
>.|TRBV5-1
CASSLGDPGSETQYF
>.|TRBV5-6
CASSPKDSVGTYEQYF
>.|TRBV5-1
CASSSQGVETQYF
>.|TRBV5-1
CASSPSEFKRVAQYF
>.|TRBV20-1
CSAPASRAAIVEAFF
>.|TRBV7-3
CASSDRGGPGNTIYF
>TRBD2|TRBV20-1
CSALSGSQETQYF
>.|TRBV12-3/TRBV12-4
CASRSGRTDTQYF
>.|TRBV18
CASSLPDGKETQYF
>.|TRBV20-1
CSAIDGGRVRETQYF
>.|TRBV5-1
CASRAADYEQYF
>.|TRBV7-2
CASSLGVGRNEQFF
>TRBD1|TRBV25-1
CASIDRVGTEAFF
>TRBD2|TRBV5-1
CASSLEGTSGNEQFF
>.|TRBV20-1
CSATPKRGYGVYEQYF
>.|TRBV6-2/TRBV6-3
CASRIAGTDTQYF
>.|TRBV20-1
CSASLARYNEQFF
>.|TRBV25-1
CASSEQDSVTQETQYF
>TRBD1|TRBV11-2
CASSPQTGTYSGNTIYF
>.|TRBV2
CASSEAWNGGYTF
>.|TRBV28
CASSSGPSYGYTF
>.|TRBV13
CASSKSRGAQSDGGYTF
>TRBD1|TRBV5-1
CASSFSDRAGPYEQYF
>.|TRBV20-1
CSASLPRGFFETQYF
>.|TRBV3-1
CASSQWYEQYF
>.|TRBV2
CASQPSSYNEQFF
>TRBD2|TRBV4-1
CASSQVRFGTSGGARSYNEQFF
>.|TRBV12-3/TRBV12-4
CASSLQVGYGYTF
>TRBD2|TRBV7-9
CASSLGRTSDSGELFF
>.|TRBV7-6
CASSLWENSYEQYF
>TRBD1|TRBV12-3/TRBV12-4
CASSLKGASGGYTF
>.|TRBV7-2
CASSLAIGAGANVLTF
>TRBD1|TRBV24-1
CATSSRTGVGDTQYF
>TRBD1|TRBV20-1
CSARTGDTEAFF
>.|TRBV24-1
CATSDGTTGGFEQFF
>.|TRBV20-1
CSAPSGPDTQYF
>.|TRBV20-1
CSLGGGSQPQHF
>TRBD2|TRBV20-1
CSARDFLAGGLYSYEQYF
>.|TRBV6-1
CASRRTAMSSYEQYF
>.|TRBV7-9
CASSPQDGMRTQYF
>.|TRBV24-1
CATSDLWPSSYNEQFF
>TRBD1|TRBV20-1
CSATDRDNEQFF
>.|TRBV21-1
CASGQVANEQFF
>TRBD1|TRBV18
CASSLQGGQAEAFF
>.|TRBV12-5
CASGLVLGGGYGNEQFF
>.|TRBV7-7
CASSLRRSSSYNSPLHF
>TRBD1|TRBV20-1
CSARLPGQGLTGELFF
>.|TRBV25-1
CASSELPPGRGYNEQFF
>TRBD1|TRBV18
CASSLSTGGSNQPQHF